Listed below are T cell receptor beta chains from one sample, sequenced in a study of cytomegalovirus exposure and HLA in healthy donors. Produced via immunoSEQ multiplex PCR; TCRdb's table is partial and in-frame only. The sample consists of about 120,000 clones, about 80% of them appearing once. The sample consisted of PBMCs. The origin of the receptors is a human donor in good health. Both conserved end residues are part of each CDR3. A D gene is named only where the DNA matches it firmly. The size of a clone is reported for some rows only, either as once, few or many, or as a class for expanded clones.

CDR3: CASSLSLWKQGSGNTIYF; DNA: TGTGCCAGCAGCTTAAGTCTCTGGAAACAGGGGTCTGGAAACACCATATATTTT; J: TRBJ1-3; D: TRBD1; V: TRBV7-8; size: .
CDR3: CASSQDRSSLQGYQPQHF; DNA: TGTGCCAGCAGCCAAGATCGAAGTAGTTTGCAGGGGTATCAGCCCCAGCATTTT; J: TRBJ1-5; D: .; V: TRBV4-2; size: few
CDR3: CSASLSPAFF; DNA: TGCAGTGCTAGTTTGAGTCCAGCTTTCTTT; J: TRBJ1-1; D: .; V: TRBV20-1; size: once
CDR3: CASSWTRSAETQYF; DNA: TGTGCCAGCAGTTGGACTAGGAGCGCAGAGACCCAGTACTTC; J: TRBJ2-5; D: TRBD2; V: TRBV5-4; size: .
CDR3: CASSLRSGGAYDTQYF; DNA: TGTGCCAGCAGCTTAAGGAGCGGGGGGGCCTATGATACGCAGTATTTT; J: TRBJ2-3; D: TRBD2; V: TRBV9; size: .
CDR3: CATKTEYSNQPQHF; DNA: TGTGCCACAAAGACGGAGTATAGCAATCAGCCCCAGCATTTT; J: TRBJ1-5; D: .; V: TRBV19; size: .
CDR3: CASSPGDRARYSGANVLTF; DNA: TGTGCCAGCAGCCCGGGGGACAGAGCCCGTTACTCTGGGGCCAACGTCCTGACTTTC; J: TRBJ2-6; D: .; V: TRBV5-4; size: .
CDR3: CASSQEGTSGEQYF; DNA: TGCGCCAGCAGCCAAGAGGGGACTAGCGGGGAGCAGTACTTC; J: TRBJ2-7; D: TRBD2; V: TRBV4-3; size: .
CDR3: CASSVQGDTEAFF; DNA: TGTGCCAGCAGCGTACAGGGTGACACTGAAGCTTTCTTT; J: TRBJ1-1; D: .; V: TRBV9; size: .
CDR3: CAWKSQGVNEQYF; DNA: TGTGCCTGGAAGAGCCAGGGTGTCAACGAGCAGTACTTC; J: TRBJ2-7; D: .; V: TRBV30; size: few
CDR3: CASSLGRGTEAFF; DNA: TGCGCCAGCAGCTTGGGAAGGGGGACTGAAGCTTTCTTT; J: TRBJ1-1; D: .; V: TRBV5-1; size: .
CDR3: CASSGTGIVNEQFF; DNA: TGTGCCAGCAGCGGGACAGGGATTGTCAATGAGCAGTTCTTC; J: TRBJ2-1; D: TRBD1; V: TRBV9; size: .
CDR3: CASSLTHGQGNYGYTF; DNA: TGTGCCAGCAGCTTAACCCACGGACAGGGTAACTATGGCTACACCTTC; J: TRBJ1-2; D: TRBD1; V: TRBV7-2; size: .
CDR3: CSVEAPVGGLRGEQYF; DNA: TGCAGCGTTGAAGCGCCAGTAGGGGGTCTCAGAGGCGAGCAGTACTTC; J: TRBJ2-7; D: .; V: TRBV29-1; size: .
CDR3: CASAPGESTDTQYF; DNA: TGTGCCAGCGCGCCCGGGGAGAGCACAGATACGCAGTATTTT; J: TRBJ2-3; D: .; V: TRBV6-4; size: .
CDR3: CASSKTQGREQYF; DNA: TGTGCCAGCAGTAAGACCCAGGGGCGCGAGCAGTACTTC; J: TRBJ2-7; D: .; V: TRBV6-5; size: .
CDR3: CASSLEAPGEQYF; DNA: TGTGCCAGCAGCTTGGAAGCTCCGGGCGAGCAGTACTTC; J: TRBJ2-7; D: .; V: TRBV5-6; size: .
CDR3: CASSLPSTNEKLFF; DNA: TGTGCCAGCAGTTTACCCTCAACTAATGAAAAACTGTTTTTT; J: TRBJ1-4; D: .; V: TRBV28; size: .
CDR3: CAWERENSYEQYF; DNA: TGTGCCTGGGAGCGGGAGAACTCCTACGAGCAGTACTTC; J: TRBJ2-7; D: TRBD2; V: TRBV30; size: few
CDR3: CASSPFGGATNEKLFF; DNA: TGTGCCAGCAGCCCGTTCGGAGGAGCAACTAATGAAAAACTGTTTTTT; J: TRBJ1-4; D: .; V: TRBV11-2; size: .
CDR3: CASRTTAGGTDTQYF; DNA: TGCGCCAGCAGGACGACAGCGGGGGGAACAGATACGCAGTATTTT; J: TRBJ2-3; D: TRBD2; V: TRBV5-1; size: .
CDR3: CASRRTAANTGELFF; DNA: TGTGCCAGCAGGAGGACAGCCGCGAACACCGGGGAGCTGTTTTTT; J: TRBJ2-2; D: .; V: TRBV11-1; size: .
CDR3: CASSLGAGVDSPLHF; DNA: TGCGCCAGCAGCTTGGGGGCAGGGGTGGATTCACCCCTCCACTTT; J: TRBJ1-6; D: .; V: TRBV5-1; size: .
CDR3: CASRIPTGEQYF; DNA: TGTGCCAGCAGGATACCTACGGGCGAGCAGTACTTC; J: TRBJ2-7; D: .; V: TRBV6-1; size: .
CDR3: CASTQGSSPLHF; DNA: TGTGCCAGTACCCAGGGGAGCTCACCCCTCCACTTT; J: TRBJ1-6; D: .; V: TRBV6-1; size: .
CDR3: CASSFRGGNTEAFF; DNA: TGCGCCAGCAGCTTTCGGGGTGGGAACACTGAAGCTTTCTTT; J: TRBJ1-1; D: .; V: TRBV5-1; size: .
CDR3: CASAQGGLKQFF; DNA: TGTGCCAGCGCACAGGGGGGGCTCAAGCAGTTCTTC; J: TRBJ2-1; D: .; V: TRBV19; size: .
CDR3: CASTSPPDTQYF; DNA: TGTGCCAGCACTTCCCCCCCAGATACGCAGTATTTT; J: TRBJ2-3; D: .; V: TRBV6-1; size: .
CDR3: CAWSVSPGRETQYF; DNA: TGTGCCTGGAGTGTATCTCCCGGTCGGGAGACCCAGTACTTC; J: TRBJ2-5; D: .; V: TRBV30; size: .
CDR3: CASGRRAGEQYF; DNA: TGTGCCAGCGGCCGCCGGGCGGGAGAGCAGTACTTC; J: TRBJ2-7; D: .; V: TRBV11-3; size: .
CDR3: CASSLPWPDYQETQYF; DNA: TGTGCCAGCAGCTTGCCCTGGCCGGACTACCAAGAGACCCAGTACTTC; J: TRBJ2-5; D: .; V: TRBV5-6; size: .
CDR3: CASSKTGFEQFF; DNA: TGTGCCAGCAGCAAGACAGGGTTTGAGCAGTTCTTC; J: TRBJ2-1; D: TRBD1; V: TRBV11-3; size: .
CDR3: CASSLIRPSGNNEQFF; DNA: TGTGCCAGCAGCCTAATCCGGCCTAGCGGGAACAATGAGCAGTTCTTC; J: TRBJ2-1; D: TRBD2; V: TRBV28; size: .
CDR3: CASRLAGDSYNEQFF; DNA: TGTGCCAGCCGACTAGCGGGGGACTCCTACAATGAGCAGTTCTTC; J: TRBJ2-1; D: TRBD2; V: TRBV4-2; size: .
CDR3: CASSQGGLGTGELFF; DNA: TGTGCCAGCAGCCAAGGGGGGCTTGGCACCGGGGAGCTGTTTTTT; J: TRBJ2-2; D: .; V: TRBV14; size: .
CDR3: CASSFPPGYNEQFF; DNA: TGTGCCAGCAGTTTTCCCCCAGGGTACAATGAGCAGTTCTTC; J: TRBJ2-1; D: .; V: TRBV27; size: .
CDR3: CASSPRQNTEAFF; DNA: TGTGCCAGCTCACCGAGACAGAACACTGAAGCTTTCTTT; J: TRBJ1-1; D: .; V: TRBV18; size: once
CDR3: CASTSTGTMNTEAFF; DNA: TGTGCCAGCACCTCCACAGGGACCATGAACACTGAAGCTTTCTTT; J: TRBJ1-1; D: .; V: TRBV6-5; size: .
CDR3: CSVEDRGADEQYF; DNA: TGCAGCGTTGAAGATCGGGGGGCCGACGAGCAGTACTTC; J: TRBJ2-7; D: .; V: TRBV29-1; size: .
CDR3: CASRDTGTGINQPQHF; DNA: TGTGCCAGTAGGGATACCGGGACAGGGATCAATCAGCCCCAGCATTTT; J: TRBJ1-5; D: TRBD1; V: TRBV19; size: .
CDR3: CASGTAPYEQYF; DNA: TGCGCCAGCGGGACAGCTCCCTACGAGCAGTACTTC; J: TRBJ2-7; D: TRBD1; V: TRBV5-1; size: .
CDR3: CASKWAAGVYEQYF; DNA: TGTGCCAGCAAATGGGCAGCGGGAGTCTACGAGCAGTACTTC; J: TRBJ2-7; D: TRBD2; V: TRBV27; size: .
CDR3: CASSVARNRLGEKLFF; DNA: TGTGCCAGCAGTGTTGCTAGGAACAGACTAGGGGAAAAACTGTTTTTT; J: TRBJ1-4; D: .; V: TRBV6-1; size: .
CDR3: CASSFIGTSGSIEQFF; DNA: TGTGCCAGCAGTTTCATCGGGACTAGCGGGAGCATAGAGCAGTTCTTC; J: TRBJ2-1; D: TRBD2; V: TRBV27; size: .
CDR3: CASSAQDRVQPQHF; DNA: TGTGCCAGCAGCGCACAAGACAGGGTCCAGCCCCAGCATTTT; J: TRBJ1-5; D: TRBD1; V: TRBV7-9; size: .
CDR3: CAWGHGLNTEAFF; DNA: TGTGCCTGGGGGCACGGCCTGAACACTGAAGCTTTCTTT; J: TRBJ1-1; D: .; V: TRBV30; size: .
CDR3: CSASALNEQFF; DNA: TGCAGTGCTTCCGCGCTCAATGAGCAGTTCTTC; J: TRBJ2-1; D: .; V: TRBV20-1; size: few
CDR3: CASSLGTVETQYF; DNA: TGTGCCAGCAGCTTAGGGACAGTAGAGACCCAGTACTTC; J: TRBJ2-5; D: .; V: TRBV7-9; size: .
CDR3: CASSRDTQNTIYF; DNA: TGTGCCAGCAGCCGGGACACTCAAAACACCATATATTTT; J: TRBJ1-3; D: .; V: TRBV11-2; size: few
CDR3: CASGLVKRSDRVSNTEAFF; DNA: TGTGCTAGTGGTTTGGTAAAGAGGAGTGACAGGGTTTCGAACACTGAAGCTTTCTTT; J: TRBJ1-1; D: TRBD1; V: TRBV12-5; size: .
CDR3: CASSILDGSYEQYF; DNA: TGTGCCAGCAGCATACTCGATGGCTCCTACGAGCAGTACTTC; J: TRBJ2-7; D: .; V: TRBV7-6; size: .
CDR3: CSAVGQGIYGYTF; DNA: TGCAGCGCCGTGGGACAGGGGATCTATGGCTACACCTTC; J: TRBJ1-2; D: TRBD1; V: TRBV29-1; size: .
CDR3: CASSFGSLGSDTQYF; DNA: TGCGCCAGCAGCTTTGGATCTCTAGGATCTGATACGCAGTATTTT; J: TRBJ2-3; D: .; V: TRBV5-1; size: once